These 14 T cell receptor beta chains were sequenced from one sample in a study of identical twins. Using its own MiXCR run on the 5' RACE reads, TCRdb lists one record per CDR3 protein. Of under 500,000 distinct CDR3 sequences detected, 14% appear once; the ten largest clones hold approximately 0.98%. These same data were also listed under a study on yellow fever vaccine responses in identical twins.

Sequences were obtained from CD4+ T cells sorted from blood. These receptors all come from a young woman in good health.

This clonotype was detected only a few times. The chain links TRBV10-1 to TRBJ2-4; D is uncertain. CDR1 WNHNN and CDR2 SYGVQD come from the germline V gene (reference sequence). V was trimmed by 2 bases and J by 4 bases, leaving 12 bases between them. CDR3 length equals 15 residues. DNA for the CDR3: TGCGCCAGCAGTGAGGAAGAGAGACTTAAAAACATTCAGTACTTC. This translates into CASSEEERLKNIQYF.

This clonotype appeared a few times. J is TRBJ2-1 and V is TRBV20-1; D may be TRBD1 (5 bases). Germline CDR1 DFQATT, CDR2 SNEGSKA (reference sequence). This CDR3 comprises 15 residues. V lost 1 base to trimming and J lost 5 bases, with 15 bases between them. CDR3: CSARGRRVPNNEQFF. The DNA for the CDR3 is TGCAGTGCTAGAGGCCGCAGGGTCCCCAACAATGAGCAGTTCTTC.

The chain employs TRBV4-2 and TRBJ2-3; TRBD2 matches at 9 bases. Germline V gene data show CDR1 as LGHNA and CDR2 as YNFKEQ. The CDR3 has 15 amino acids. Germline trimming cut 4 bases from V and 6 bases from J; bases unmatched to any gene: 8. CDR3 sequence (DNA): TGTGCCAGCAGCCGGCGGGAGGGCCTCGGTGATACGCAGTATTTT. Translating gives CASSRREGLGDTQYF.

This clonotype was observed a few times. This rearrangement joins TRBV5-1 to TRBJ2-3; 7 nucleotides match TRBD2. This CDR3 has 16 amino acids. V dropped 4 bases and J dropped 2; count of bases not matched to a gene: 10. Germline V gives CDR1 SGHRS, CDR2 YFSETQ. The CDR3 DNA follows: TGCGCCAGCAGCCGGCTCGGGACTACCATCACAGATACGCAGTATTTT. Protein sequence: CASSRLGTTITDTQYF.

The sample holds a few counts of this clonotype. One junction end does not reproduce the germline sequence, and a read error may be involved. The chain links TRBV12-3 or TRBV12-4 to TRBJ2-7, with no clear D. This CDR3 region has 12 residues. CDR3 residues: CASSLYRGSPHF. The CDR3 coding sequence is TGTGCCAGCAGCCTATACAGAGGTTCTCCCCACTTC.

This clonotype was seen only once. The chain joins TRBV5-1 to TRBJ2-7; D gene uncertain. CDR1 SGHRS and CDR2 YFSETQ come from the germline V gene. Trimming left V 0 bases short and J 0 bases short, with 7 bases between. The CDR3 covers 14 residues. In DNA form, the CDR3 reads TGCGCCAGCAGCTTGGATCACAGCTCCTACGAGCAGTACTTC. As protein: CASSLDHSSYEQYF.

The chain carries TRBV11-2 and TRBJ2-3; 14 bases are a match to TRBD2. The germline CDR1 and CDR2 sequences are SGHAT and FQNNGV. This CDR3 has 19 residues. The V and J ends lost 3 bases and 4 bases, in that order; junction bases with no gene match: 12. CDR3 in amino acids: CASSFRTGTSGSRADTQYF. CDR3 nucleotide sequence: TGTGCCAGCAGCTTCCGAACCGGGACTAGCGGGAGTAGGGCAGATACGCAGTATTTT. Full variable domain (outside the CDR3, taken from reference TRBV11-2 and TRBJ2-3): EAGVAQSPRYKIIEKRQSVAFWCNPISGHATLYWYQQILGQGPKLLIQFQNNGVVDDSQLPKDRFSAERLKGVDSTLKIQPAKLEDSAVYLCASSFRTGTSGSRADTQYFGPGTRLTVL.

This clonotype has at least ten counts. A junction end diverges from the germline sequence, so it may reflect a read error. CDR3 in amino acids: CASSLGTGGSYEQYF. CDR3 in DNA: TGTGCCAGCAGCTTAGGTACCGGGGGCTCCTACGAGCAGTACTTC. The rearrangement uses TRBV5-1 and TRBJ2-7; perhaps TRBD2 as D (6 bases). CDR3 length equals 15 residues. Germline V CDR1 and CDR2: SGHRS, YFSETQ.

This clonotype appeared many times. The chain has TRBV21-1 and TRBJ2-7; the table's D call TRBD1 went unverified against the DNA. TRBV21-1 is an annotated pseudogene. The CDR3 totals 15 residues. The CDR3 DNA reads as TGTGCCAGCAGCAAGGGCCAGCGGTCCCCCTACGAGCAGTACTTC. Translating it yields CASSKGQRSPYEQYF.

This clonotype was detected many times. In DNA form, the CDR3 reads TGTGCCAGCAGTGAATGGGGTGGTCAGCCCCAGCATTTT. It translates to CASSEWGGQPQHF. V usage is TRBV25-1 and J usage is TRBJ1-5; D is ambiguous. From germline, CDR1 is MGHDK and CDR2 SYGVNS. The CDR3 extends over 13 amino acids. Trimming pared 1 base from V and 6 bases from J, leaving 7 bases between.

The J gene is TRBJ2-1, the V gene TRBV20-1; TRBD2 aligns across 11 bases. The CDR3 sequence is 14 residues long. Germline values: CDR1 DFQATT, CDR2 SNEGSKA (reference sequence). V lost 2 bases, J lost 7 bases, and 4 bases stayed unmatched. The chain's CDR3 is CSARWLAGGNEQFF. The CDR3 coding sequence is TGCAGTGCTAGATGGCTAGCGGGAGGTAATGAGCAGTTCTTC.

The chain carries TRBV11-2 and TRBJ2-1; tentatively, D is TRBD1 (6 bases). This CDR3 has 16 residues. Trimming took 5 bases from V and 5 from J, leaving 19 bases between them. Germline CDR1 and CDR2: SGHAT and FQNNGV. The chain's CDR3 is CASSLRDSQGNNEQFF. The CDR3 region has the DNA TGTGCCAGCAGCCTACGTGACTCGCAGGGGAACAATGAGCAGTTCTTC.

This clonotype was observed a handful of times. The chain uses TRBV6-1 and TRBJ2-5; the match to TRBD1 covers 8 bases. Trimming removed 3 bases from V and 7 bases from J; junction bases left unmatched: 16. The CDR3 runs 17 residues. Per the germline V gene, CDR1 is MNHNS and CDR2 is SASEGT. DNA for the CDR3: TGTGCCAGCAGTGAGACAGGACAGGGAACTAGGCCGGGGACCCAGTACTTC. Translated, it gives CASSETGQGTRPGTQYF.

The chain uses TRBV18 and TRBJ2-2; 7 nucleotides align to TRBD1. Trimming took 2 bases from V and 1 from J; bases not matched to a gene: 7. The CDR3 contains 17 residues. Germline values: CDR1 KGHSH, CDR2 LQKENI. In DNA form, the CDR3 reads TGTGCCAGCTCACCAAGGACAGGAAACCTGAACACCGGGGAGCTGTTTTTT. The encoded protein is CASSPRTGNLNTGELFF.